One sample yielded the 6 T cell receptor beta chains listed below, sequenced in a study of cytomegalovirus exposure and HLA in healthy donors. The method was immunoSEQ multiplex PCR; TCRdb's version includes in-frame clones alone and lacks a portion of them. The top ten clones hold less than 0.4% of a sample with around 250,000 clones, 90% of them seen once. Sequencing was carried out using PBMCs. Receptors originate from a woman aged 18-29 years in good health and CMV-seronegative.

The DNA for the CDR3 is TGTGCCAGCAGCATCACCGGGACAGGCCTTTATTCACCCCTCCACTTT. Its translation is CASSITGTGLYSPLHF. The chain links TRBV5-4 to TRBJ1-6, with 8 bases identical to TRBD1. This CDR3 is 16 amino acids long. Germline CDR1 is SGHNT and CDR2 is YYREEE (reference sequence). V was clipped by 4 bases and J by 8 bases; unmatched bases: 11.

The genes are TRBV5-6 and TRBJ2-5, with TRBD1 as a possible D gene (5 bases). The V gene's germline CDR1 is SGHDT and CDR2 YYEEEE. This CDR3 is built from 14 residues. Trimming removed 4 bases at V and 2 bases at J, with 12 bases between. The CDR3 reads CASSGVTVQETQYF. In DNA form, the CDR3 reads TGTGCCAGCAGCGGCGTGACAGTTCAAGAGACCCAGTACTTC.

The count of this clone is one. V is TRBV4-1 and J is TRBJ1-1; D is possibly TRBD1 (6 bases). The CDR3 extends over 13 amino acids. Trimming removed 5 bases at V and 5 bases at J, with 12 bases between. Germline V gives CDR1 MGHRA, CDR2 YSYEKL. The CDR3 here is CASSDNRETEAFF. The CDR3 DNA follows: TGCGCCAGCAGCGACAACAGGGAAACTGAAGCTTTCTTT.

V usage is TRBV6-5 and J usage is TRBJ1-6, with D tentatively TRBD1 (6 bases). The CDR3 is made up of 13 amino acids. Germline V CDR1 and CDR2: MNHEY, SVGAGI. V was cut by 5 bases and J by 8 bases, with 10 bases left in between. Here the CDR3 reads CASSARGDSPLHF. CDR3 nucleotides: TGTGCCAGCAGTGCCAGGGGAGATTCACCCCTCCACTTT.

The chain joins TRBV4-3 to TRBJ2-2; D uncertain. From germline, CDR1 is LGHNA and CDR2 YSLEER. The V gene lost 1 base and the J gene lost 1 base, with 4 bases spanning the gap. CDR3 length: 14 amino acids. The CDR3 is CASSQVWNTGELFF. The CDR3, as DNA: TGCGCCAGCAGCCAAGTCTGGAACACCGGGGAGCTGTTTTTT.

The CDR3 spells CASSTRRSSGNTIYF. The DNA for the CDR3 is TGTGCCAGTAGTACCCGACGGAGCTCTGGAAACACCATATATTTT. The chain combines TRBV19 with TRBJ1-3; D remains unclear. The CDR3 runs to 15 residues. The V gene lost 4 bases and the J gene lost 0 bases, with 10 bases spanning the gap. Germline CDR1 is LNHDA and CDR2 is SQIVND (reference sequence).